This note documents a single T cell receptor (beta chain) sequence. No cognate antigen has been identified for it. There are no base qualities to consult, and no much larger clone falls within one base. For CDR1 and CDR2, the germline V gene lists SGHVS and FQNEAQ. The germline V end is reduced by 5 bases and the J end by 5 bases; junction bases left unmatched: 11. Taken from cysteine to phenylalanine, the CDR3 has 16 residues. The kept DNA is CDR3 alone, 48 bases in frame from the first base. The data derive from a study of PD-1 blockade in classical Hodgkin lymphoma (dated by TCRdb to 2019 to 2021). As for the study more broadly: To define a peripheral blood immune signature of response to PD-1 blockade in classical Hodgkin lymphoma, the study combined TCR beta sequencing with CyTOF.

Overall results and qualifications from the work: The study was limited to a single clinical trial cohort, and causes of repertoire differences, possibly disease activity or prior therapy, remained undefined. Newly diagnosed patients were reported to have lower baseline TCR diversity than healthy donors, and relapsed/refractory patients were reported to have lower baseline TCR diversity still.

The time point label here, explained by the study, means: newly diagnosed, previously untreated cHL patient sample. To serve as a comparison group for the relapsed/refractory trial patients, PBMCs were sequenced from patients with newly diagnosed, previously untreated classical Hodgkin lymphoma. Peripheral blood was collected in 8 mL Vacutainer Cell Preparation Tubes, from which PBMCs were isolated by centrifugation and then cryopreserved. The Qiagen DNeasy kit was used to extract genomic DNA from unsorted PBMCs and from the negatively selected CD4+ and CD8+ fractions. TCR beta CDR3 regions were amplified by immunoSEQ multiplex PCR using primers annealing to V and J segments. Amplification bias was minimized using a synthetic immune receptor repertoire, and residual bias was removed computationally after sequencing. The published analysis was carried out like this. Repertoire diversity was quantified as the Shannon entropy index using custom Python scripts. Unsorted, CD4+ and CD8+ repertoires were examined separately, except in combined analyses, for which CD4+ and CD8+ sequences were merged in silico. Imported from immuneACCESS, the table was reduced by TCRdb to in-frame sequences with V and J called. These copies leave out some clones; in studies compared against another copy, an unresolved V gene accounts for under half, and the cause of the remainder is not known. V, J and clone size reflect that table, while D and trimming were determined from the DNA. In all, the sample holds some 31,000 clones, and approximately 94% of those were seen once. The ten largest clones represent about 2.3% of the sample.

The clonotype comes from a human donor with classical Hodgkin lymphoma. The sample consisted of peripheral blood mononuclear cells (PBMCs). This chain is built from TRBV7-8 and TRBJ2-3, with 9 junctional bases fitting TRBD2. The nucleotides read TGTGCCAGCAGCCCTCTGCGGGAGGGCCGCGGAGATACGCAGTATTTT. This sequence encodes CASSPLREGRGDTQYF.